This T cell receptor beta chain was identified in a study of cytomegalovirus exposure and HLA in healthy donors. Findings and limits, study-wide: TCR beta sequences reportedly predicted most subjects' HLA-A and HLA-B alleles accurately.

This clone was counted between two and nine times. Its antigen is as yet unknown. 60 Vbeta and 13 Jbeta primers were used in PCR. Assay: immunoSEQ multiplex PCR; the TCRdb copy retains only in-frame clones and omits some. The repertoire holds roughly 110,000 clones, with around four fifths as singletons. Per the germline V gene, CDR1 is LNHDA and CDR2 is SQIVND (reference sequence). The V and J ends lost 6 bases and 4 bases respectively, with 14 bases between them. The CDR3 totals 14 residues. Sample: PBMCs. The chain links TRBV19 to TRBJ2-3; D not resolved. This clonotype was sampled from a man between 45 and 60 years old in good health and CMV-seronegative. In DNA form, the CDR3 reads TGTGCCAGTAGGAAGGAGCAAAAGGCAGATACGCAGTATTTT. Translating gives CASRKEQKADTQYF.